These 5 T cell receptor beta chains were sequenced from one sample in a study of CD8 T cells in Susac syndrome. RNA amounts of 0.5 to 1 ug underwent reverse transcription with random hexamers. Each CDR3 protein gets one entry after TCRdb re-called the immunoSEQ multiplex PCR reads with MiXCR. The sample holds 300,000 to 350,000 distinct CDR3 sequences; roughly nine tenths are singletons and the top ten take approximately 0.065%. Sequenced sample: CD4+ T cells from PBMCs. These TCRs come from a human donor with multiple sclerosis.

This clonotype has a handful of counts. V gene TRBV7-8 combines with J gene TRBJ1-3; no reliable D call. Germline-derived CDR1 and CDR2 are SGHVS and FQNEAQ. V was shortened by 1 base and J by 0 bases, with 7 bases between the two germline ends. CDR3 length: 15 amino acids. CDR3 in amino acids: CASSLEGSSGNTIYF. The DNA for the CDR3 is TGTGCCAGCAGCTTAGAGGGTTCCTCTGGAAACACCATATATTTT.

The V call is TRBV30, the J call TRBJ1-5; D unresolved. Per germline, CDR1 GTSNPN and CDR2 SVGIG (reference sequence). The V end lost 0 bases, the J end lost 3 bases, and 15 bases lay between the germline ends. This CDR3 comprises 16 residues. The chain's CDR3 is CAWSVLSPLPNQPQHF. The CDR3 nucleotides read TGTGCCTGGAGTGTACTTTCCCCTCTCCCCAATCAGCCCCAGCATTTT.

This chain uses TRBV24-1 with TRBJ2-2; the match to TRBD2 covers 7 bases. Trimming removed 3 bases from V and 0 bases from J; junction bases left unmatched: 15. This CDR3 spans 20 amino acids. Germline V gives CDR1 KGHDR, CDR2 SFDVKD. CDR3 amino acids: CATSDPGGSGQFPNTGELFF. The CDR3 bases are TGTGCCACCAGTGATCCCGGTGGTAGCGGGCAATTCCCGAACACCGGGGAGCTGTTTTTT.

The V gene is TRBV5-4, the J gene TRBJ2-5; D gene ambiguous. CDR3 length equals 14 residues. CDR1 and CDR2 from the germline V gene are SGHNT and YYREEE (reference sequence). V was clipped by 0 bases and J by 0 bases, with 6 bases between them. The CDR3 loop reads CASSLAGNQETQYF. CDR3 in DNA: TGTGCCAGCAGCTTGGCTGGTAACCAAGAGACCCAGTACTTC.

This clonotype has just one count. The chain recombines TRBV7-3 with TRBJ2-1; 7 bases fit TRBD2. V gave up 1 base and J gave up 6 bases; unmatched junction bases: 9. The CDR3 loop spans 16 amino acids. Germline lookup yields CDR1 SGHTA and CDR2 FQGTGA. CDR3 in amino acids: CASSLNLGPGGNEQFF. DNA of the CDR3: TGTGCCAGCAGCTTAAATCTCGGACCGGGGGGCAATGAGCAGTTCTTC.